This T cell receptor beta chain appears in the sequencing data of a study of cytomegalovirus exposure and HLA in healthy donors. Study-wide results and limits: Most TCR sequences were uncommon, yet certain public TCRs appeared in many donors. Solely CMV serostatus was available to characterize immune exposure. In a later analysis, specific HLA alleles were associated with some 16,000 TCR beta sequences at a 0.05 false discovery rate. Versus the roughly 670-donor mean, an Asian-associated ancestry cluster reportedly showed fewer N-insertions in a later analysis.

CDR1 SQVTM and CDR2 ANQGSEA come from the germline V gene. The trim removed 5 bases at V and 5 bases at J, leaving 8 bases unmatched. This CDR3 region has 14 residues. Of note for this clone: The antigen is unknown.

13 Jbeta primers and 60 Vbeta primers were used for the PCR. Measured with immunoSEQ multiplex PCR; TCRdb has only the in-frame clones, and not every one. Of 55,000 to 75,000 clones listed, more than 75% are singletons. The clonotype was recovered from a girl between 10 and 17 years old in good health and CMV-seropositive. The specimen was PBMCs. V gene TRBV29-1 combines with J gene TRBJ2-1; TRBD2 matches 8 bases. The CDR3 bases are TGCAGCGTTTCTTATAGCGGGACTAACAATGAGCAGTTCTTC. This sequence encodes CSVSYSGTNNEQFF.